These T cell receptor beta chains were read from a single sample in a study of OX40 agonist ivuxolimab in advanced cancers. Profiling relied on immunoSEQ multiplex PCR, and the TCRdb table lists in-frame clones only, not all of them. Among under 30,000 clones, approximately 85% were seen once, and the ten largest hold around 16%. Sequencing was performed on CD4+ or CD8+ T cells sorted from blood, taken in a trial of the OX40 agonist ivuxolimab. Receptors were obtained from an adult with an advanced solid tumor such as melanoma, head and neck, liver or kidney cancer. CDR3s include the opening cysteine and the closing phenylalanine or tryptophan.

j_call: TRBJ2-7; v_call: TRBV11-2; cdr3_aa: CASSLVVAGGPEVSSEQYF
j_call: TRBJ1-4; v_call: TRBV7-9; cdr3_aa: CASSIGTGEEKLFF
j_call: TRBJ2-7; v_call: TRBV4-3; cdr3_aa: CASSQERWRGEQYF
j_call: TRBJ2-6; v_call: TRBV7-6; cdr3_aa: CASSLGGRRVAGTGANVLTF
j_call: TRBJ2-1; v_call: TRBV14; cdr3_aa: CASSPVVTYNEQFF
j_call: TRBJ1-1; v_call: TRBV9; cdr3_aa: CASSRQGGVTEAFF
j_call: TRBJ1-5; v_call: TRBV9; cdr3_aa: CASSQTGERQPQHF
j_call: TRBJ2-7; v_call: TRBV5-4; cdr3_aa: CASSLTAGTGSYEQYF
j_call: TRBJ1-3; v_call: TRBV19; cdr3_aa: CASSQRGYGNTIYF
j_call: TRBJ2-2; v_call: TRBV5-1; cdr3_aa: CASSTTATGTGELFF